The 16 T cell receptor beta chains below come from one sample, sequenced in a study of siplizumab effects on memory and regulatory T cells. The assay was immunoSEQ multiplex PCR, and TCRdb's table has in-frame clones only and misses some. The sample yields approximately 100,000 clones, 75% to 95% seen once. Specimen: CD4+ T cells sorted from blood. Source of these receptors: a human donor in good health. Some clones in this sample may be carry-over from other donors' samples.

The chain couples TRBV9 to TRBJ2-1; 8 positions agree with TRBD2. V was clipped by 0 bases and J by 6 bases; unmatched bases: 5. This CDR3 is built from 15 residues. The V gene's germline CDR1 is SGDLS and CDR2 YYNGEE. The CDR3 DNA reads as TGTGCCAGCAGCGTAGACGGGAGGGCCATCAATGAGCAGTTCTTC. Its translation: CASSVDGRAINEQFF.

Here the CDR3 DNA reads TGTGCCAGCAGATCAACAGGGGGTACCCGAGAGACCCAGTACTTC. This sequence encodes CASRSTGGTRETQYF. The V and J genes are TRBV28 and TRBJ2-5; TRBD1 aligns across 8 bases. V dropped 6 bases and J dropped 4; count of bases not matched to a gene: 10. CDR1 is MDHEN and CDR2 is SYDVKM in the germline V gene. The CDR3 loop spans 15 amino acids.

The chain has TRBV5-1 and TRBJ2-4, with TRBD1 matching 9 bases. The V segment lost 0 bases and the J segment 8 bases; nucleotides outside the gene matches: 9. The length of the CDR3 is 16 residues. Germline values: CDR1 SGHRS, CDR2 YFSETQ. The CDR3 nucleotides read TGCGCCAGCAGCTTGGAACCTGGGACAGGGAAGGACATTCAGTACTTC. Amino acids: CASSLEPGTGKDIQYF.

The chain employs TRBV30 and TRBJ1-5; D gene ambiguous. Germline V gene sequence: CDR1 GTSNPN, CDR2 SVGIG (reference sequence). Trimming shortened V by 0 bases and J by 4 bases, and 7 bases separated the two germline ends. The CDR3 length is 13 residues. Here the CDR3 DNA reads TGTGCCTGGAGTGTACTAGGGAATCAGCCCCAGCATTTT. Protein: CAWSVLGNQPQHF.

J is TRBJ2-7 and V is TRBV14, with 7 bases identical to TRBD1. Germline lookup yields CDR1 SGHDN and CDR2 FVKESK. V shed 1 base, J shed 9 bases, and the junction held 9 bases outside the gene matches. CDR3 size: 14 residues. Here the CDR3 DNA reads TGTGCCAGCAGCCAAGGCCAGGGGGTTGGGGTGCAGTACTTC. Translating gives CASSQGQGVGVQYF.

The chain recombines TRBV11-2 with TRBJ1-1; D perhaps matches TRBD1 (5 bases). V was shortened by 0 bases and J by 3 bases, with 8 bases between the two germline ends. Germline V lookup: CDR1 SGHAT, CDR2 FQNNGV. The CDR3 contains 14 residues. The CDR3 loop is CASSLDQGHTEAFF. Written as DNA, the CDR3 is TGTGCCAGCAGCTTAGATCAGGGCCACACTGAAGCTTTCTTT.

The chain is built from TRBV5-6 and TRBJ2-3; D call uncertain. Germline CDR1 reads SGHDT; CDR2 reads YYEEEE. The CDR3 sequence is 15 residues long. Deletions cut 6 bases from V and 0 bases from J, with 14 bases between. DNA of the CDR3: TGTGCCAGCACCGCCGTCCTACAGAGCACAGATACGCAGTATTTT. Translation gives CASTAVLQSTDTQYF.

The V call is TRBV15, the J call TRBJ2-1; 10 bases are a match to TRBD2. Germline trimming cut 1 base from V and 9 bases from J; bases unmatched to any gene: 9. The V gene's germline CDR1 is LNHNV and CDR2 YYDKDF (reference sequence). The CDR3 is made up of 16 amino acids. The CDR3 nucleotides read TGTGCCACCAGCAGAGGCTCTAGCGGGAGCGGTGGTGAGCAGTTCTTC. Translated: CATSRGSSGSGGEQFF.

The rearrangement uses TRBV30 and TRBJ1-1; no reliable D call. The CDR3 consists of 13 residues. The germline gives CDR1 GTSNPN, CDR2 SVGIG (reference sequence). Trimming took off 0 bases at V and 0 bases at J, with 5 bases between the two ends. In nucleotides, the CDR3 is TGTGCCTGGAGTGTACTAGTGAACACTGAAGCTTTCTTT. Its protein product is CAWSVLVNTEAFF.

V and J are TRBV10-3 and TRBJ1-2; D perhaps matches TRBD1 (6 bases). Germline CDR1 ENHRY, CDR2 SYGVKD. The V end was cut by 4 bases, the J end by 2 bases, with 11 bases between. This CDR3 has 14 residues. CDR3 sequence: CAISGTEMNYGYTF. The CDR3 coding sequence is TGTGCCATCAGTGGGACAGAGATGAACTATGGCTACACCTTC.

This chain uses TRBV6-5 with TRBJ2-3, with D perhaps TRBD2 (6 bases). Between the trimmed V and J ends, which lost 4 bases and 9 bases, there was a span of 20 bases. In germline, CDR1 is MNHEY, CDR2 SVGAGI. The CDR3 sequence is 15 residues long. Here the CDR3 DNA reads TGTGCCAGCAGTTCACGGGACGCCCGACGGGGGACGCAGTATTTT. Amino acids: CASSSRDARRGTQYF.

V and J are TRBV7-8 and TRBJ2-3; D is ambiguous. Germline CDR1 and CDR2: SGHVS and FQNEAQ. The CDR3 is 14 amino acids. V was cut by 2 bases and J by 2 bases, with 8 bases left in between. The CDR3 here is CASSLLGYTDTQYF. The CDR3 nucleotides are TGTGCCAGCAGCTTACTGGGCTACACAGATACGCAGTATTTT. Looking up the rest from reference TRBV7-8 and TRBJ2-3 gives the full variable domain: GAGVSQSPRYKVAKRGQDVALRCDPISGHVSLFWYQQALGQGPEFLTYFQNEAQLDKSGLPSDRFFAERPEGSVSTLKIQRTQQEDSAVYLCASSLLGYTDTQYFGPGTRLTVL.

This clone was detected once. The DNA for the CDR3 is TGTGCCACCGGGTCCCTGGCCTTGGTTAAGGATGGCGGACATTACGAGCAGTACTTC. Translated: CATGSLALVKDGGHYEQYF. V gene TRBV19 combines with J gene TRBJ2-7; D is possibly TRBD1 (5 bases). CDR1 is LNHDA, CDR2 SQIVND, per germline (reference sequence). CDR3 length equals 19 residues. Trimming took off 10 bases at V and 4 bases at J, with 35 bases between the two ends.

The chain has TRBV11-2 and TRBJ2-1; TRBD2 matches 11 bases. Per the germline V gene, CDR1 is SGHAT and CDR2 is FQNNGV. V lost 3 bases, J lost 6 bases, and 4 bases stayed unmatched. The CDR3 spans 15 residues. The CDR3 DNA reads TGTGCCAGCAGCTTTAGCGGGAGGGCCGTCAATGAGCAGTTCTTC. It yields the protein CASSFSGRAVNEQFF.

CDR3 in amino acids: CASSRQGEQYF. The CDR3 bases are TGTGCCAGCAGCCGACAGGGCGAGCAGTACTTC. The chain employs TRBV6-5 and TRBJ2-7; TRBD1 aligns across 7 bases. This CDR3 contains 11 residues. Germline trimming cut 6 bases from V and 6 bases from J; bases unmatched to any gene: 2. The germline V gene has CDR1 MNHEY and CDR2 SVGAGI.

The gene calls are TRBV5-4 and TRBJ2-5; the D gene is possibly TRBD1 (5 bases). The CDR3 is made up of 14 amino acids. Germline V gene lookup returns CDR1 SGHNT and CDR2 YYREEE (reference sequence). Trimming pared 4 bases from V and 4 bases from J, leaving 14 bases between. CDR3 DNA sequence: TGTGCCAGCAGCCCGGACACGCATTCAGAGACCCAGTACTTC. Amino acids: CASSPDTHSETQYF.